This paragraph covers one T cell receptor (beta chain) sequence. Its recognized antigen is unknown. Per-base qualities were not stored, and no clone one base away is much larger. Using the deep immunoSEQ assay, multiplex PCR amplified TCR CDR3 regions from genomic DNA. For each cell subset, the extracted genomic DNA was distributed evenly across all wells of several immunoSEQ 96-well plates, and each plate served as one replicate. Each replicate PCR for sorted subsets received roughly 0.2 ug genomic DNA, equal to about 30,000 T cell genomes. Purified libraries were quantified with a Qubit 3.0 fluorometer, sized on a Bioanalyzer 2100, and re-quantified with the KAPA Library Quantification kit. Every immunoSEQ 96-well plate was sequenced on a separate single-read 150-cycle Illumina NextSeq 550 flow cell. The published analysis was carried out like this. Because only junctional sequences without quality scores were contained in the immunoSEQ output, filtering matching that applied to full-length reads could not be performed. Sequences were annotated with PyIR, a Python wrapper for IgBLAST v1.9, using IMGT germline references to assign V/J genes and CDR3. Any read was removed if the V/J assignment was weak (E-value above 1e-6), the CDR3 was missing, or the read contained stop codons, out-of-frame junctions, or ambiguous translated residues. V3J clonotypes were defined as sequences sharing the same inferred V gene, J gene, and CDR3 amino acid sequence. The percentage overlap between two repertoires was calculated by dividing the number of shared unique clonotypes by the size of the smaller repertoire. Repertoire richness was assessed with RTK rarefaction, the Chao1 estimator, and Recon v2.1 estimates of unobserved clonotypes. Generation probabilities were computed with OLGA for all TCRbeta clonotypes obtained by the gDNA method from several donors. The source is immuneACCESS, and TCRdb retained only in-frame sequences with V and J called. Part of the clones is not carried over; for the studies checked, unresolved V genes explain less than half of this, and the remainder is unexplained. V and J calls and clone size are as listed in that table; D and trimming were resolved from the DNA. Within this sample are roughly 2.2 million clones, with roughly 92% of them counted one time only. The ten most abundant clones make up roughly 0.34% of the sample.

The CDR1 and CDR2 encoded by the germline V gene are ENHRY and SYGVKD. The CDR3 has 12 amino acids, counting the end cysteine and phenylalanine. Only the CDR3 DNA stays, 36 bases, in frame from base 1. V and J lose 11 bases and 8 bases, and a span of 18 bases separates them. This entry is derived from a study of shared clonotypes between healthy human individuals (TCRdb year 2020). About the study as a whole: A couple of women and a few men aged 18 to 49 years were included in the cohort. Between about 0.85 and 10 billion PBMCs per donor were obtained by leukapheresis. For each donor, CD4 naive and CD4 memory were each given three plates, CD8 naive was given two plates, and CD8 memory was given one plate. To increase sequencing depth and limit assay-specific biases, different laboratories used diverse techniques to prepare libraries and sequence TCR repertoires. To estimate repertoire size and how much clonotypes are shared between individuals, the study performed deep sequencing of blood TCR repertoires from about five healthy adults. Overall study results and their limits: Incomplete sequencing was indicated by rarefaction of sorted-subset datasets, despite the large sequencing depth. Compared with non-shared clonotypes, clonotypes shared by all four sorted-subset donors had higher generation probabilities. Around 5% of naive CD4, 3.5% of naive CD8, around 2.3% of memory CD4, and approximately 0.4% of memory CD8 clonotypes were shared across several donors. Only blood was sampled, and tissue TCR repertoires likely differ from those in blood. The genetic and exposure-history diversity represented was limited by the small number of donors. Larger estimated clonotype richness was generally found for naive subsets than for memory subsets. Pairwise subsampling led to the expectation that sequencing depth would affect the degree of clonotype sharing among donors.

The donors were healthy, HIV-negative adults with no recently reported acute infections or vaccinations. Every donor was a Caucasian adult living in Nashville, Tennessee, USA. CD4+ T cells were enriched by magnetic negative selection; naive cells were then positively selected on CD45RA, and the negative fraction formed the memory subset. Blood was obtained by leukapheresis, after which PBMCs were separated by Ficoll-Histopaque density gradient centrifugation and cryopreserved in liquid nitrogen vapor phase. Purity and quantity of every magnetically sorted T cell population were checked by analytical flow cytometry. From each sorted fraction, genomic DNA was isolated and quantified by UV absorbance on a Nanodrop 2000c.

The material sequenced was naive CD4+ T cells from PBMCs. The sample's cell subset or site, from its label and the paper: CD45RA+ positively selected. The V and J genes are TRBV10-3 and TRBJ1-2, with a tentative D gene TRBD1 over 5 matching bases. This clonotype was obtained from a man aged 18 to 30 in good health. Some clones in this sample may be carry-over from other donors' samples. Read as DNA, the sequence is TGTGCCCCGCAGGTGGGGGTAGGCGGCTACACCTTC. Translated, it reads CAPQVGVGGYTF.